Sequencing of this TCR beta chain was carried out in a study of T-cell memory formation after mild COVID-19. Study outcomes and limitations: Memory sampled before infection contained some responding clones, suggesting cross-reactive memory joined. A second wave expanding day 15 to 37 was CD4+-biased; contracting clones were balanced.

TCR alpha and TCR beta cDNA libraries carrying sample barcodes and UMIs came from 5'RACE with constant-segment primers. TCRdb fed the 5' RACE reads into MiXCR, producing one record per CDR3 protein. The sample contains hundreds of thousands of distinct CDR3 sequences, approximately 15% of which appear only once. Germline V CDR1 and CDR2: SGHTA, FQGNSA. The CDR3 has 15 residues. V gave up 5 bases and J gave up 10 bases; unmatched junction bases: 9. Concerning this clonotype: The antigen is unknown.

Material for sequencing was PBMCs or a T cell subset sorted from them (not recorded which). The genes are TRBV7-2 and TRBJ2-1; 12 bases fit TRBD2. The origin of this receptor is a man younger than 30 who had mild COVID-19 (a few samples of this study predate the infection). Cell type and time point are not known. CDR3 protein: CASSARTSGAQEQFF. As DNA, the CDR3 is TGTGCCAGCAGCGCCCGGACTAGCGGGGCTCAGGAGCAGTTCTTC.